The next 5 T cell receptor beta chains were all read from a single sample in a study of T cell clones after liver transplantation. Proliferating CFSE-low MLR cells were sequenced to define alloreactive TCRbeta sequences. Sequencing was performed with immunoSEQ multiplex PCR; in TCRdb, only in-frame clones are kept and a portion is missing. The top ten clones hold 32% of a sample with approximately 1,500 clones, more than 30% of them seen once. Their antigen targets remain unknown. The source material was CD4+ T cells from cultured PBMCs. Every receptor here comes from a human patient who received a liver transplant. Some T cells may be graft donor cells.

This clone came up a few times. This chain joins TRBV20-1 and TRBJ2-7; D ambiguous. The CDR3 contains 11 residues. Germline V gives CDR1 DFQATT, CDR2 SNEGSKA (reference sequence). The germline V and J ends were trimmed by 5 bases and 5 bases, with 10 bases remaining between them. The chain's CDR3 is CSAPLYHEQYF. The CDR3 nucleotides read TGCAGTGCTCCCCTATACCACGAGCAGTACTTC.

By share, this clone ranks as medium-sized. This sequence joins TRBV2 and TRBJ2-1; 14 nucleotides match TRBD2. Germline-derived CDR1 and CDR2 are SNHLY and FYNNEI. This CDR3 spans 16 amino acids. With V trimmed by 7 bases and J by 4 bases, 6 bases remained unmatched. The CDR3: CASIRLAGGVYNEQFF. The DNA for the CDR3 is TGTGCCAGCATTAGACTAGCGGGGGGGGTATACAATGAGCAGTTCTTC. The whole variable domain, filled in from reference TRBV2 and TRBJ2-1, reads EPEVTQTPSHQVTQMGQEVILRCVPISNHLYFYWYRQILGQKVEFLVSFYNNEISEKSEIFDDQFSVERPDGSNFTLKIRSTKLEDSAMYFCASIRLAGGVYNEQFFGPGTRLTVL.

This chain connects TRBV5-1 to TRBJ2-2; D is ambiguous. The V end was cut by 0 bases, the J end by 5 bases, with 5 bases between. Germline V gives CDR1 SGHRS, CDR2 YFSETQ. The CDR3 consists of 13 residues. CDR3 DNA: TGCGCCAGCAGCTTGGACCAGACCGGGGAGCTGTTTTTT. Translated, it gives CASSLDQTGELFF.

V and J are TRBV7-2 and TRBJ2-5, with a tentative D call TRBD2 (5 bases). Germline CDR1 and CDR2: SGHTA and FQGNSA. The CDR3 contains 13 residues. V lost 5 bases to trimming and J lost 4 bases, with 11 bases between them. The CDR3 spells CASSRGSPETQYF. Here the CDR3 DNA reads TGTGCCAGCAGCCGAGGGTCTCCAGAGACCCAGTACTTC.

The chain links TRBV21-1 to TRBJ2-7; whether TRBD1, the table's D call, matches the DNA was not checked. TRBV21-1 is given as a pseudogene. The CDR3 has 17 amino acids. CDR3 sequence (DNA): TGTGCCAGCAGCAAAGAGCGAACCAGGGGAGTAATGAACGAGCAGTACTTC. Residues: CASSKERTRGVMNEQYF.